Following are 24 T cell receptor beta chains from one sample sequenced in a study of T cells in women clearing cervical HPV infection. Profiling relied on immunoSEQ multiplex PCR, and the TCRdb table lists in-frame clones only, not all of them. This sample lists approximately 22,000 clones; its ten largest clones have 7.5% to 10%. Sequenced: blood buffy coat. The receptor source for this set is a woman between 18 and 69 years old with a cervical HPV16 infection that either progressed to CIN3+ or cleared (not recorded which).

Notes on this clone: The read terminates 3 residues ahead of where the CDR3 ends, so the germline J gene completes it. This chain links TRBV7-6 with TRBJ2-3; D is perhaps TRBD1 (6 bases). CDR3 length: 17 amino acids. CDR1 SGHVS and CDR2 FNYEAQ come from the germline V gene. V shed 7 bases and J shed 3 bases, with 23 bases lying between them. The CDR3 loop is CASTLRRREGGTDTQYF. The CDR3 DNA, read in part, is TGTGCCAGCACCCTTCGGCGCCGCGAAGGGGGTACAGATACG.

Remarks on this clone: The read is 3 residues too short to cover the CDR3 end, so that end is filled in from the germline J gene. The V call is TRBV6-2 or TRBV6-3, the J call TRBJ2-7, with a possible D match to TRBD2 (6 bases). The length of the CDR3 is 14 residues. The V end lost 8 bases, the J end lost 6 bases, and 20 bases lay between the germline ends. The germline V gene encodes CDR1 MNHEY and CDR2 SVGEGT. CDR3: CASFPGPKEGEQYF. CDR3 DNA (partial): TGTGCCAGCTTCCCTGGGCCGAAGGAGGGCGAG.

Incomplete CDR3 DNA: TGTGCCAGCAGCTTAGCGAGGGCACCCTCCATGGATGGC. Translation gives CASSLARAPSMDG. The whole CDR3 protein reads CASSLARAPSMDGYTF. The V gene is TRBV7-2, the J gene TRBJ1-2; D gene unclear. The read is 3 residues too short to cover the CDR3 end, so that end is filled in from the germline J gene. Germline values: CDR1 SGHTA, CDR2 FQGNSA. The V end lost 0 bases, the J end lost 6 bases, and 17 bases lay between the germline ends. The CDR3 length is 16 residues.

As for this clone: The CDR3 is cut off 3 residues early in the read; its end comes from the germline J gene. The chain recombines TRBV19 with TRBJ2-5, with TRBD2 matching 10 bases. The V segment lost 4 bases and the J segment 5 bases; nucleotides outside the gene matches: 7. CDR3 length: 15 residues. The germline V gene has CDR1 LNHDA and CDR2 SQIVND (reference sequence). The part of the CDR3 DNA that was read is TGTGCCAGTAGTAACGTAGCGGGAGGATTGGAGACC. It specifies CASSNVAGGLET. The complete CDR3 reads CASSNVAGGLETQYF. The full variable domain, in which reference TRBV19 and TRBJ2-5 provide the parts outside the CDR3, is DGGITQSPKYLFRKEGQNVTLSCEQNLNHDAMYWYRQDPGQGLRLIYYSQIVNDFQKGDIAEGYSVSREKKESFPLTVTSAQKNPTAFYLCASSNVAGGLETQYFGPGTRLLVL.

The CDR3 bases that were read are TGTGCCAGCTCGCCCGGGACAGACCCTTCCTACGAG. Translating it yields CASSPGTDPSYE. The full CDR3 sequence reads CASSPGTDPSYEQYF. The chain combines TRBV18 with TRBJ2-7, with 7 nucleotides matching TRBD1. The read gets to within 3 residues of the CDR3 end, and the germline J gene fills in the rest. Germline CDR1 is KGHSH and CDR2 is LQKENI. This CDR3 is 15 amino acids long. Losses at the gene ends were 6 bases for V and 1 base for J; bases not matched to a gene: 9.

CDR3 residues: CASSRRGQEIETQYF. The sequenced CDR3 bases are TGTGCCAGCAGCCGTCGGGGACAGGAGATAGAGACC. The chain employs TRBV7-9 and TRBJ2-5; 8 bases are shared with TRBD1. The read comes to an end 3 residues before the CDR3 does, leaving the germline J gene to fill in the end. The germline CDR1 and CDR2 sequences are SEHNR and FQNEAQ (reference sequence). V dropped 5 bases and J dropped 4; count of bases not matched to a gene: 9. The CDR3 extends over 15 amino acids.

To note about this clone: The CDR3 end falls 3 residues outside the read, so it is completed with the germline J gene. The rearrangement uses TRBV30 and TRBJ1-4, with unresolved D. The CDR3 runs to 14 residues. The germline V gene encodes CDR1 GTSNPN and CDR2 SVGIG (reference sequence). V dropped 2 bases and J dropped 8 bases, with 15 bases sitting between them. The CDR3: CAWSLSPQREKLFF. The CDR3 bases that were read are TGTGCCTGGAGTCTTTCCCCCCAGAGGGAAAAA.

About this clone: Read data end 3 residues before the CDR3 end; the end is taken from the germline J gene. V is TRBV6-2 or TRBV6-3 and J is TRBJ1-5; TRBD1 agrees at 8 bases. Germline CDR1 and CDR2: MNHEY and SVGEGT. V was clipped by 6 bases and J by 7 bases; unmatched bases: 5. CDR3 length: 13 amino acids. The CDR3 region is CASRDRVGQPQHF. The part of the CDR3 DNA that was read is TGTGCCAGCAGGGACAGGGTCGGCCAGCCC.

Comments on this clone: The DNA ends 3 residues before the CDR3 does, and the rest of the CDR3 is filled in from the germline J gene. V is TRBV6-4 and J is TRBJ2-3; 8 bases fit TRBD2. J gave up 1 base and V 6 bases, and 9 bases lay outside the gene matches. Germline assignment: CDR1 MRHNA and CDR2 SNTAGT. This CDR3 has 16 residues. CDR3 residues: CASSLTSGGGTDTQYF. The DNA read from the CDR3 is TGTGCCAGCAGCCTAACTAGCGGAGGAGGCACAGATACG.

Details on this clone: The read gets to within 3 residues of the CDR3 end, and the germline J gene fills in the rest. The chain joins TRBV10-3 to TRBJ2-2, with D possibly matching TRBD2 (6 bases). The CDR3 is 13 residues long. Trimming took 6 bases from V and 9 from J, leaving 14 bases between them. Germline lookup yields CDR1 ENHRY and CDR2 SYGVKD. CDR3 residues: CAISEGTDRELFF. The sequenced part of the CDR3 DNA is TGTGCCATCAGCGAAGGGACTGACCGGGAG.

Turning to this clone: Read data end 3 residues before the CDR3 end; the end is taken from the germline J gene. This rearrangement joins TRBV14 to TRBJ2-3, with TRBD1 identical over 8 bases. The CDR3 sequence is 18 residues long. Germline V lookup: CDR1 SGHDN, CDR2 FVKESK. The CDR3 spells CASSQGGTGGRIGETQYF. Incomplete CDR3 DNA: TGTGCCAGCAGCCAAGGTGGAACAGGGGGAAGAATTGGAGAGACG.

As to this clone: The CDR3 extends 3 residues past the end of the read, so its final part is completed from the germline J gene. This chain joins TRBV7-3 and TRBJ2-2; TRBD2 matches at 10 bases. The junction had 4 bases not matched to a gene; V was cut back by 5 bases and J by 4 bases. In germline, CDR1 is SGHTA, CDR2 FQGTGA. CDR3 length: 15 amino acids. This CDR3 reads CASSVAGGFTGELFF. The part of the CDR3 DNA that was read is TGTGCCAGCAGCGTAGCGGGAGGATTCACCGGGGAG. Full variable domain (rest looked up from reference TRBV7-3 and TRBJ2-2): GAGVSQTPSNKVTEKGKYVELRCDPISGHTALYWYRQSLGQGPEFLIYFQGTGAADDSGLPNDRFFAVRPEGSVSTLKIQRTERGDSAVYLCASSVAGGFTGELFFGEGSRLTVL.

On this clone itself: The CDR3 end falls 3 residues outside the read, so it is completed with the germline J gene. J is TRBJ2-7 and V is TRBV18; 10 positions match TRBD1. Germline V lookup: CDR1 KGHSH, CDR2 LQKENI. CDR3 length: 15 residues. Trimming removed 6 bases from V and 5 bases from J; junction bases left unmatched: 10. The CDR3 DNA, read in part, is TGTGCCAGCTCCCCAACGACAGGGGGCTTCAACGAG. Its protein is CASSPTTGGFNE. The entire CDR3 sequence reads CASSPTTGGFNEQYF.

As concerns this clone: The CDR3 end lies 3 residues beyond the end of the read and is filled in from the germline J gene. The chain has TRBV30 and TRBJ2-3; D ambiguous. V lost 0 bases and J 2 bases, leaving 12 bases between the germline ends. This CDR3 has 15 residues. The germline V gene has CDR1 GTSNPN and CDR2 SVGIG (reference sequence). CDR3 protein: CAWSVSLYSTDTQYF. The sequenced CDR3 bases are TGTGCCTGGAGTGTATCCCTATACTCCACAGATACG.

Points on this clone: Read sequence stops 3 residues before the CDR3 end, and the germline J gene provides the missing end. The chain has TRBV9 and TRBJ2-5; a possible D gene is TRBD2 (6 bases). This CDR3 has 15 amino acids. V lost 4 bases and J 1 base, leaving 14 bases between the germline ends. Germline CDR1 and CDR2: SGDLS and YYNGEE. This CDR3 reads CASSPRLVPQETQYF. The CDR3 DNA, read in part, is TGTGCCAGCAGCCCCCGACTAGTTCCCCAAGAGACC.

Notes on this clone: The CDR3 extends 3 residues past the end of the read, so its final part is completed from the germline J gene. The chain links TRBV5-1 to TRBJ2-3; tentative D call: TRBD1 (8 bases). The CDR3 consists of 14 residues. V shed 6 bases and J shed 0 bases, with 11 bases lying between them. Germline V CDR1 and CDR2: SGHRS, YFSETQ. CDR3: CASNRGGSTDTQYF. CDR3 DNA (partial): TGCGCCAGCAACAGGGGGGGGAGCACAGATACG.

Note on this clone: The sequenced fragment ends 3 residues before the CDR3 boundary, so the rest is inferred from the germline J gene. V gene TRBV7-9 combines with J gene TRBJ2-1; tentatively, D is TRBD1 (6 bases). CDR1 and CDR2 from the germline V gene are SEHNR and FQNEAQ (reference sequence). Between the trimmed V and J ends, which lost 3 bases and 3 bases, there was a span of 9 bases. The CDR3 runs 14 residues. This CDR3 is CASSFRDNYNEQFF. The part of the CDR3 DNA that was read is TGTGCCAGCAGCTTCCGGGACAACTACAATGAG.

A note on this clone: Read sequence stops 3 residues before the CDR3 end, and the germline J gene provides the missing end. This chain joins TRBV19 and TRBJ1-2; 8 nucleotides line up with TRBD1. The CDR3 loop spans 13 amino acids. CDR1 and CDR2 from the germline V gene are LNHDA and SQIVND (reference sequence). CDR3 protein: CASSIRQGSGYTF. The covered CDR3 bases are TGTGCCAGTAGTATCAGACAGGGGAGCGGC.

As for this clone: The CDR3 end lies 3 residues beyond the end of the read and is filled in from the germline J gene. The sample has other DNA sequences that encode this CDR3 too. The chain combines TRBV19 with TRBJ2-5; tentatively, D is TRBD2 (6 bases). Germline V lookup: CDR1 LNHDA, CDR2 SQIVND (reference sequence). V shed 7 bases and J shed 3 bases, with 15 bases lying between them. The CDR3 has 14 residues. This CDR3 is CASTPGASEETQYF. The sequenced part of the CDR3 DNA is TGTGCCAGTACTCCCGGGGCTAGCGAAGAGACC.

On this clone itself: The read stops 3 residues short of the end of the CDR3; the missing end is completed from the germline J gene. This rearrangement joins TRBV7-6 to TRBJ2-1; 8 bases are a match to TRBD2. The CDR3 extends over 15 amino acids. Looked up from germline, CDR1 is SGHVS and CDR2 is FNYEAQ. J was trimmed by 7 bases and V by 3 bases; bases with no gene match: 8. Incomplete CDR3 DNA: TGTGCCAGCAGCTTCTTAGCGGGAAGTAAGAATGAG. Its protein is CASSFLAGSKNE. The whole CDR3 reads CASSFLAGSKNEQFF.

Comments on this clone: The read terminates 3 residues ahead of where the CDR3 ends, so the germline J gene completes it. The chain joins TRBV2 to TRBJ2-5; 9 bases line up with TRBD2. The CDR3 extends over 16 amino acids. Germline V CDR1 and CDR2: SNHLY, FYNNEI. J lost 1 base, V lost 8 bases, and 11 bases had no gene match. CDR3 loop: CASRVAGGPSQETQYF. The CDR3 bases that were read are TGTGCCAGCCGGGTTGCGGGGGGGCCAAGCCAAGAGACC.

The CDR3 sequence: CASSLGQVNEKLFF. The CDR3 bases that were read are TGTGCCAGCAGCCTCGGACAGGTGAATGAAAAA. This chain links TRBV7-2 with TRBJ1-4; 7 nucleotides align to TRBD1. The read finishes 3 residues shy of the CDR3 end, and the germline J gene is used to complete it. The V gene end was trimmed by 5 bases and the J gene end by 5 bases; junction bases not matched to a gene: 5. CDR1 SGHTA and CDR2 FQGNSA come from the germline V gene. This CDR3 region has 14 residues.

For this clone: Sequencing ends 3 residues short of the CDR3 end; the germline J gene provides the rest. The V gene is TRBV7-2, the J gene TRBJ2-5, with D maybe TRBD1 (7 bases). This CDR3 is built from 13 residues. Trimming cost V 9 bases and J 5 bases, with 16 bases left between them. Germline loops: CDR1 SGHTA, CDR2 FQGNSA. Incomplete CDR3 DNA: TGTGCCAGTAGAGGAGGGGGCCTCGAGACC. As protein: CASRGGGLET. The complete CDR3 protein is CASRGGGLETQYF.

Concerning this clone: From the germline J gene comes the end of the CDR3, since the read stops 3 residues before it. This rearrangement joins TRBV2 to TRBJ2-7; 9 nucleotides agree with TRBD2. CDR1 and CDR2 from the germline V gene are SNHLY and FYNNEI. There are 14 residues in the CDR3. After removal of 10 bases from V and 4 bases from J, the junction contained 11 bases not matched to a gene. The chain's CDR3 is CATRDSGGIYEQYF. Partial CDR3 DNA: TGTGCCACCCGGGATAGCGGGGGAATTTACGAG.